The entry that follows covers one T cell receptor (beta chain) sequence. This entry belongs to a study of blood T cell repertoires in COVID-19. About the research overall: Samples representing acute and convalescent COVID-19 were sourced from the United States, Italy and Spain.

A Seattle source enrolled patients during active infection and followed them longitudinally. In the original analysis: Reference gene primer amplification gave estimated nucleated cell counts. Profiled with immunoSEQ multiplex PCR; TCRdb holds only in-frame clones, not every one. The V and J calls and clone size were taken over from that table, and D and trimming were inferred from the DNA. The table shows 250,000 to 350,000 clones, with roughly 84% occurring only once. The CDR3 loop spans 13 amino acids. V lost 2 bases to trimming and J lost 6 bases, with 11 bases between them. Germline lookup yields CDR1 LGHDT and CDR2 YNNKEL (reference sequence).

What was sequenced was peripheral blood. The TCR sequence derives from a human donor with COVID-19, enrolled during active disease. The donor label of this sample is uncertain. This rearrangement joins TRBV3-1 (or the pseudogene TRBV3-2) to TRBJ2-7, with D possibly being TRBD1 (7 bases). The CDR3 DNA follows: TGTGCCAGCAGCCAACGGCAGGGGGGCGAGCAGTACTTC. This gives the protein CASSQRQGGEQYF.